Below, 24 T cell receptor beta chains from the same sample are listed, as sequenced in a study of OX40 agonist ivuxolimab in advanced cancers. Generated by immunoSEQ multiplex PCR, the TCRdb table keeps only in-frame clones and is missing some. This sample has roughly 63,000 clones; roughly 87% occur once, and the top ten carry less than 3.5%. The input for sequencing was CD4+ or CD8+ T cells sorted from blood, taken in a trial of the OX40 agonist ivuxolimab. Receptor source: an adult with an advanced solid tumor such as melanoma, head and neck, liver or kidney cancer.

The chain carries TRBV29-1 and TRBJ2-2; D unresolved. Looked up from germline, CDR1 is SQVTM and CDR2 is ANQGSEA. The CDR3 runs 13 residues. Trimming removed 7 bases from V and 3 bases from J, with 12 bases in between. As DNA, the CDR3 is TGCAGCGCCGGTAAACAGTACACCGGGGAGCTGTTTTTT. This gives the protein CSAGKQYTGELFF.

The chain recombines TRBV7-8 with TRBJ2-1; no clear D gene. Germline lookup yields CDR1 SGHVS and CDR2 FQNEAQ. Trimming pared 4 bases from V and 0 bases from J, leaving 10 bases between. The CDR3 consists of 15 residues. The CDR3 DNA sequence: TGTGCCAGCAGCTACACTCTTAGCTCCTACAATGAGCAGTTCTTC. Translating gives CASSYTLSSYNEQFF.

The chain is built from TRBV6-5 and TRBJ2-1; the match to TRBD2 covers 9 bases. From germline, CDR1 is MNHEY and CDR2 SVGAGI. The CDR3 contains 15 residues. The V segment lost 6 bases and the J segment 0 bases; nucleotides outside the gene matches: 3. CDR3 DNA: TGTGCCAGCAGCTCAGCGGGGGGCTCCTACAATGAGCAGTTCTTC. Residues: CASSSAGGSYNEQFF.

This chain links TRBV7-9 with TRBJ2-1; 9 bases are a match to TRBD2. This CDR3 has 15 residues. CDR1 is SEHNR, CDR2 FQNEAQ, per germline (reference sequence). The junction had 4 bases not matched to a gene; V was cut back by 5 bases and J by 2 bases. This CDR3 is CASSPSGGTYNEQFF. The CDR3 DNA reads TGTGCCAGCAGCCCGAGCGGGGGGACCTACAATGAGCAGTTCTTC. Looking up the rest from reference TRBV7-9 and TRBJ2-1 gives the full variable domain: DTGVSQNPRHKITKRGQNVTFRCDPISEHNRLYWYRQTLGQGPEFLTYFQNEAQLEKSRLLSDRFSAERPKGSFSTLEIQRTEQGDSAMYLCASSPSGGTYNEQFFGPGTRLTVL.

CDR3 nucleotides: TGTGCCAGCAGCCGGGACAGCTCCTACGAGCAGTACTTC. This encodes CASSRDSSYEQYF. The gene calls are TRBV7-2 and TRBJ2-7; 7 bases align to TRBD1. The germline CDR1 and CDR2 sequences are SGHTA and FQGNSA. Losses at the gene ends were 5 bases for V and 0 bases for J; bases not matched to a gene: 1. This CDR3 is built from 13 residues.

This clone has a single count. The junction does not match germline at one end; this may be a read error. The rearrangement links TRBV7-7 to TRBJ2-5; D not resolved. Germline CDR1 SSHAT, CDR2 FNYEAQ (reference sequence). This CDR3 comprises 13 residues. DNA for the CDR3: TGTGCTAGCAGCTTAGACGGGCCAGAGACCCAGTACTTC. This encodes CASSLDGPETQYF. Drawing the rest from reference TRBV7-7 and TRBJ2-5, the complete variable domain is GAGVSQSPRYKVTKRGQDVTLRCDPISSHATLYWYQQALGQGPEFLTYFNYEAQPDKSGLPSDRFSAERPEGSISTLTIQRTEQRDSAMYRCASSLDGPETQYFGPGTRLLVL.

The chain recombines TRBV19 with TRBJ2-6; 7 bases match TRBD1. The CDR3 consists of 15 residues. After removal of 6 bases from V and 3 bases from J, the junction contained 5 bases not matched to a gene. Germline loops: CDR1 LNHDA, CDR2 SQIVND (reference sequence). CDR3 nucleotides: TGTGCCAGTAGCTTACAGGGGTATGGGGCCAACGTCCTGACTTTC. Protein sequence: CASSLQGYGANVLTF.

This sequence joins TRBV4-1 and TRBJ2-7; the match to TRBD1 covers 11 bases. With 1 base clipped from V and 4 bases from J, the junction kept 6 bases outside the gene matches. In germline, CDR1 is MGHRA, CDR2 YSYEKL. CDR3 length equals 16 residues. The CDR3 DNA reads TGCGCCAGCAGCCAAGTATCGGGACAGGGGGTGTACGAGCAGTACTTC. The encoded protein is CASSQVSGQGVYEQYF.

This CDR3 reads CASSSTGQGDNSPLHF. The CDR3 bases are TGCGCCAGCAGCTCGACGGGTCAGGGCGATAATTCACCCCTCCACTTT. The chain recombines TRBV5-1 with TRBJ1-6, with a weak D call TRBD1 (5 bases). Germline CDR1 is SGHRS and CDR2 is YFSETQ. This CDR3 has 16 amino acids. V lost 3 bases and J lost 5, with 15 bases in between.

This clone was counted between two and nine times. V gene TRBV7-8 combines with J gene TRBJ2-7; 7 bases agree with TRBD2. Trimming cost V 5 bases and J 0 bases; bases outside gene matches: 4. The CDR3 totals 14 residues. Germline V CDR1 and CDR2: SGHVS, FQNEAQ. The CDR3 DNA is TGTGCCAGCAGCGAGAGGACTAGCTCCTACGAGCAGTACTTC. Translated, it gives CASSERTSSYEQYF.

This sequence joins TRBV4-1 and TRBJ1-2; 8 positions match TRBD1. CDR3 length: 12 residues. With V trimmed by 5 bases and J by 7 bases, 3 bases remained unmatched. Germline V lookup: CDR1 MGHRA, CDR2 YSYEKL. The CDR3: CASSGQGPGYTF. The DNA of the CDR3 is TGCGCCAGCAGCGGACAGGGCCCTGGCTACACCTTC.

This clone was detected once. The chain employs TRBV6-5 and TRBJ1-5; D perhaps matches TRBD1 (6 bases). CDR1 and CDR2 (germline): MNHEY, SVGAGI. This CDR3 is built from 14 residues. The V end was cut by 7 bases, the J end by 5 bases, with 15 bases between. For the CDR3, the DNA is TGTGCCAGCAACAAAAGGGGGGCTGATCAGCCCCAGCATTTT. Translating it yields CASNKRGADQPQHF.

The genes are TRBV11-3 and TRBJ1-2; 7 bases are shared with TRBD1. The V segment lost 5 bases and the J segment 2 bases; nucleotides outside the gene matches: 5. Germline V CDR1 and CDR2: SGHNT, YENEEA. The CDR3 has 14 residues. The CDR3 nucleotides are TGTGCCAGCAGCCCAGGAGGGGGCAACTATGGCTACACCTTC. It specifies CASSPGGGNYGYTF. Filled out from reference TRBV11-3 and TRBJ1-2, the complete variable domain reads EAGVVQSPRYKIIEKKQPVAFWCNPISGHNTLYWYLQNLGQGPELLIRYENEEAVDDSQLPKDRFSAERLKGVDSTLKIQPAELGDSAVYLCASSPGGGNYGYTFGSGTRLTVV.

This clone has only one observation. V usage is TRBV19 and J usage is TRBJ1-1, with D possibly being TRBD1 (5 bases). CDR3 length equals 13 residues. Germline loops: CDR1 LNHDA, CDR2 SQIVND (reference sequence). Trimming cost V 3 bases and J 5 bases, with 10 bases left between them. This CDR3 reads CASSIGRVTEAFF. The CDR3 bases are TGTGCCAGTAGTATTGGCAGGGTAACTGAAGCTTTCTTT.

V and J are TRBV10-3 and TRBJ2-5; D is tentatively TRBD1 or TRBD2 (5 bases each). This CDR3 is built from 15 residues. Germline-derived CDR1 and CDR2 are ENHRY and SYGVKD. Trimming shortened V by 5 bases and J by 2 bases, and 15 bases separated the two germline ends. The CDR3 protein is CAISRGEDGQETQYF. The CDR3 DNA sequence: TGTGCCATCAGTAGGGGAGAGGACGGGCAAGAGACCCAGTACTTC.

The chain is built from TRBV2 and TRBJ2-5; the D is unclear. The germline V gene has CDR1 SNHLY and CDR2 FYNNEI. The germline V and J ends were trimmed by 6 bases and 7 bases, with 9 bases remaining between them. The CDR3 length is 11 residues. The CDR3 is CASSLVGTQYF. The DNA of the CDR3 is TGTGCCAGCAGCCTGGTCGGGACCCAGTACTTC.

This clone came up a few times. This sequence joins TRBV19 and TRBJ1-4, with D tentatively TRBD1 (5 bases). The V gene's germline CDR1 is LNHDA and CDR2 SQIVND (reference sequence). The CDR3 is 15 residues long. Trimming shortened V by 5 bases and J by 5 bases, and 15 bases separated the two germline ends. The CDR3 spells CASSSLAGTNEKLFF. For the CDR3, the DNA is TGTGCCAGTAGTTCCCTTGCCGGGACGAATGAAAAACTGTTTTTT.

The chain couples TRBV7-3 to TRBJ2-1; D unclear. Between the trimmed V and J ends, which lost 5 bases and 5 bases, there was a span of 10 bases. Germline V gene lookup returns CDR1 SGHTA and CDR2 FQGTGA. This CDR3 region has 13 residues. The CDR3 spells CASSVDAHNEQFF. Here the CDR3 DNA reads TGTGCCAGCAGCGTGGACGCCCACAATGAGCAGTTCTTC.

This CDR3 is CASSSGGAGTDTQYF. CDR3 in DNA: TGTGCCAGCAGTAGCGGGGGGGCCGGCACAGATACGCAGTATTTT. The chain couples TRBV28 to TRBJ2-3; 10 nucleotides line up with TRBD2. V was pared by 5 bases and J by 1 base, with 3 bases of the junction left unmatched. CDR1 MDHEN and CDR2 SYDVKM come from the germline V gene. This CDR3 comprises 15 residues.

This clone was counted between two and nine times. The rearrangement links TRBV6-5 to TRBJ2-2, with D perhaps matching TRBD2 (5 bases). V was pared by 4 bases and J by 7 bases, with 16 bases between. The length of the CDR3 is 15 residues. In germline, CDR1 is MNHEY, CDR2 SVGAGI. The CDR3 nucleotides are TGTGCCAGCAGTTCTCTAGCCCGCCGGGGCGGGGAGCTGTTTTTT. Its translation is CASSSLARRGGELFF.

This clone was recorded once. The chain is built from TRBV5-1 and TRBJ1-3, with D possibly matching TRBD1 (5 bases). Trimming removed 4 bases at V and 6 bases at J, with 14 bases between. The CDR3 has 14 residues. Germline V gene lookup returns CDR1 SGHRS and CDR2 YFSETQ. Here the CDR3 reads CASSENGDLNTIYF. CDR3 sequence (DNA): TGCGCCAGCAGCGAGAACGGGGACCTAAACACCATATATTTT.

V and J are TRBV7-6 and TRBJ2-3, with unresolved D. The V gene's germline CDR1 is SGHVS and CDR2 FNYEAQ. Trimming left V 7 bases short and J 1 base short, with 15 bases between. The CDR3 sequence is 15 residues long. The CDR3 DNA follows: TGTGCCAGCACCCCCCTTAGTTTTGGCACAGATACGCAGTATTTT. Translating it yields CASTPLSFGTDTQYF. Full variable domain (remainder filled in from reference TRBV7-6 and TRBJ2-3): GAGVSQSPRYKVTKRGQDVALRCDPISGHVSLYWYRQALGQGPEFLTYFNYEAQQDKSGLPNDRFSAERPEGSISTLTIQRTEQRDSAMYRCASTPLSFGTDTQYFGPGTRLTVL.

J is TRBJ2-3 and V is TRBV29-1; 9 positions match TRBD2. Per the germline V gene, CDR1 is SQVTM and CDR2 is ANQGSEA. Trimming took 4 bases from V and 3 from J; bases not matched to a gene: 8. There are 15 residues in the CDR3. The CDR3 protein is CSVAKVTSGTDTQYF. CDR3 DNA sequence: TGCAGCGTTGCCAAGGTGACTAGCGGAACAGATACGCAGTATTTT.

The V and J genes are TRBV19 and TRBJ2-5; TRBD2 matches at 8 bases. The CDR3 contains 17 residues. The ends lost 3 bases at V and 2 bases at J; junction bases unmatched: 11. Germline V gene lookup returns CDR1 LNHDA and CDR2 SQIVND (reference sequence). For the CDR3, the DNA is TGTGCCAGTAGTATTGAGGGCCGCGGGACTAGTCAAGAGACCCAGTACTTC. This gives the protein CASSIEGRGTSQETQYF.